The 3 T cell receptor beta chains given below trace back to one sample, sequenced in a study of naive and memory T cell subsets. An oligonucleotide containing a UMI was ligated to the 3' end of TCR cDNA. Four PCR rounds used nested alpha and beta constant region primers plus the SP2 primer. TCRdb re-called the 5' RACE reads through MiXCR, storing one row per CDR3 protein. Of 58,000 or so distinct CDR3 sequences listed, 6% to 8% were seen once; the top ten hold approximately 9.4%. The receptors were gathered from a female donor in good health.

This clonotype has a handful of counts. The V gene is TRBV18, the J gene TRBJ1-1; unclear D gene. Trimming removed 3 bases at V and 5 bases at J, with 13 bases between. Per germline, CDR1 KGHSH and CDR2 LQKENI. CDR3 length equals 14 residues. CDR3 sequence: CASSPSAMRTEAFF. CDR3 bases: TGTGCCAGCTCACCTTCGGCGATGCGAACTGAAGCTTTCTTT.

This clonotype was seen only a few times. This chain connects TRBV29-1 to TRBJ1-1; D is undetermined. This CDR3 comprises 13 residues. The germline V gene encodes CDR1 SQVTM and CDR2 ANQGSEA. V shed 2 bases and J shed 1 base, with 8 bases lying between them. The CDR3 protein is CSVERVQNTEAFF. The CDR3 DNA reads TGCAGCGTTGAAAGGGTACAGAACACTGAAGCTTTCTTT.

This clonotype was seen many times. The rearrangement links TRBV3-1 to TRBJ2-1; possibly TRBD2 for D (6 bases). V shed 8 bases and J shed 4 bases, with 18 bases lying between them. The germline V gene encodes CDR1 LGHDT and CDR2 YNNKEL (reference sequence). CDR3 length: 15 residues. The chain's CDR3 is CASGHWRGKYNEQFF. In DNA form, the CDR3 reads TGTGCCAGCGGACACTGGCGGGGAAAGTACAATGAGCAGTTCTTC.